This T cell receptor beta chain was captured by sequencing in a study of tumor and adjacent non-tumor tissue in lung cancer. The wider study: On average, productive TCRbeta reads reached about 4 million per sample.

This CDR3 is built from 16 residues. Germline-derived CDR1 and CDR2 are MGHRA and YSYEKL. A modified ARM-PCR protocol with three rounds of nested PCR amplified TCRbeta. MiXCR was run by TCRdb on the multiplex PCR reads, yielding one entry per CDR3 protein. Among 48,000 or so distinct CDR3 sequences listed, 64% were seen once. In regard to this clonotype: As yet, its antigen is unknown. One end of the junction is discordant with germline, which a read error may explain.

Study-level findings and limits: Top 100 clones took a larger repertoire share in normal lung.

RNA was extracted from bulk tissue without any cell sorting. The normal lung tissue was taken more than 3 cm from the tumor edge. The gene calls are TRBV4-1 and TRBJ2-7; 8 bases align to TRBD2. Sequenced sample: distant non-tumor lung tissue. This TCR was recovered from a woman between 65 and 79 years old with non-small cell lung cancer. CDR3 in amino acids: CAISQRAGVSTYEQYF. The CDR3 DNA reads TGCGCCATCAGCCAGAGAGCGGGAGTGTCTACCTACGAGCAATACTTC.